The 2 T cell receptor beta chains below all came from one sample that was sequenced in a study of tumor-infiltrating lymphocytes in primary liver carcinoma. Unsorted whole blood supplied the blood RNA, and germline DNA was isolated too. TCR beta cDNA was reverse-transcribed from approximately 0.45 ug of total RNA. The reaction used a constant-region primer and ProtoScript II reverse transcriptase. Three nested multiplex PCR rounds, a slightly modified ARM-PCR, produced the libraries for TCR beta. For approximately 11 cycles apiece, the opening two PCR rounds ran with TRBV1-TRBV30 forward primers and a C-beta reverse primer. Each CDR3 protein is one row after TCRdb ran MiXCR on the multiplex PCR reads. Seen here are 300,000 to 400,000 distinct CDR3 sequences, 65% observed once, and the top ten hold about 9.4%. Material: peripheral blood. These receptors originate from a man aged 35 to 55 with primary liver carcinoma and hepatitis B virus infection.

As for this clonotype: Germline is not matched at one junction end, which may reflect a read error. As DNA, the CDR3 is TGCAGCGTGAGGACTAGCGGAAGTAGCAGCGCGGAGCTGTTCTTT. This translates into CSVRTSGSSSAELFF. The rearrangement uses TRBV29-1 and TRBJ2-2, with 10 bases lining up with TRBD2. Germline loops: CDR1 SQVTM, CDR2 ANQGSEA. This CDR3 spans 15 amino acids.

Remarks on this clonotype: Possible read error: a much larger clone is one base away. The chain carries TRBV6-1 and TRBJ2-3; a possible D gene is TRBD2 (7 bases). The CDR3 loop spans 14 amino acids. Germline values: CDR1 MNHNS, CDR2 SASEGT. CDR3 sequence: CVSRRGGPTDTQYF. As DNA, the CDR3 is TGTGTCAGCCGTAGGGGGGGCCCCACAGATACGCAGTATTTT.